Described below is a single T cell receptor (beta chain) sequence and its context. Its target is unknown. Coverage ceases 3 residues before the CDR3 finishes, and the germline J gene fills in the end. Using immunoSEQ multiplex PCR, the repertoire was profiled, and TCRdb retains in-frame clones only, with some absent. The ten top clones account for 6.5% to 8%, within a sample of approximately 31,000 clones. The data derive from a study of T cells in women clearing cervical HPV infection. Study results and limitations: TRBV6-7 relative abundance averaged roughly 0.099% in cases and roughly 0.17% in controls.

The germline CDR1 and CDR2 sequences are SGHDN and FVKESK. Trimming cost V 5 bases and J 3 bases; bases outside gene matches: 9. This CDR3 is built from 16 residues. The clonotype originates from a woman aged 18 to 75 with a cervical HPV16 infection that either progressed to CIN3+ or cleared (not recorded which). The chain employs TRBV14 and TRBJ1-2, with TRBD1 matching over 10 bases. The sequencing input was blood buffy coat. CDR3 DNA (partial): TGTGCCAGCAGCGGGGACAGGGGAAGGCTGGACTATGGC. Translating gives CASSGDRGRLDYG. The complete CDR3 sequence is CASSGDRGRLDYGYTF.